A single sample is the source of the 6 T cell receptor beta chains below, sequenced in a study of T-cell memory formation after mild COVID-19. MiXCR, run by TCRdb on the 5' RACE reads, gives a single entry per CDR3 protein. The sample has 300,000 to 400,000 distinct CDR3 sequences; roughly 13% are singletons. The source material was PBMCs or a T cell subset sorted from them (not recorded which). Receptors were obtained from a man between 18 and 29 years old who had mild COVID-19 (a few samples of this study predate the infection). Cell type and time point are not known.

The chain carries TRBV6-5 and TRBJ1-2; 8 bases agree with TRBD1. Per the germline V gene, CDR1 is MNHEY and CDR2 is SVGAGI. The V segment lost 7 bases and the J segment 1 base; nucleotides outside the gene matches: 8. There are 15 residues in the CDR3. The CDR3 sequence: CASTTGVDYNYGYTF. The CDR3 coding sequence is TGTGCCAGCACGACAGGGGTGGATTATAACTATGGCTACACCTTC.

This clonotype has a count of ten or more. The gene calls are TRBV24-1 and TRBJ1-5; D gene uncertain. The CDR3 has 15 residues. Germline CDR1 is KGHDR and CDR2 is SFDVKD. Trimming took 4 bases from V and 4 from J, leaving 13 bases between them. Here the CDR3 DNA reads TGTGCCACCAGTGAGTCCGGAGGGTTTAATCAGCCCCAGCATTTT. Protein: CATSESGGFNQPQHF.

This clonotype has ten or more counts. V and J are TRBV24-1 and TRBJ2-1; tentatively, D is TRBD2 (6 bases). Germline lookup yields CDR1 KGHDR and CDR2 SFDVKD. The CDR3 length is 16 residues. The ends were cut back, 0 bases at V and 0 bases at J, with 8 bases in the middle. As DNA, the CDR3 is TGTGCCACCAGTGATTTGGGGGGGAACTCCTACAATGAGCAGTTCTTC. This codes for CATSDLGGNSYNEQFF.

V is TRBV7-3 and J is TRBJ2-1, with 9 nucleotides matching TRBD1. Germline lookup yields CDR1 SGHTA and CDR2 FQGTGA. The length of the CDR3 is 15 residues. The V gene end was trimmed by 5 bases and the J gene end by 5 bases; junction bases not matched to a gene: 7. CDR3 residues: CASSPGTGFDNEQFF. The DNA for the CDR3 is TGTGCCAGCAGCCCCGGGACAGGGTTCGACAATGAGCAGTTCTTC.

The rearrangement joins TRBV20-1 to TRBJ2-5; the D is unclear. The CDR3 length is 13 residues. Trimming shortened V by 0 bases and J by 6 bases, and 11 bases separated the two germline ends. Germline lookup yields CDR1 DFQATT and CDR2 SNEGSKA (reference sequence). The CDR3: CSARDVYSQTQYF. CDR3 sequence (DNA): TGCAGTGCTAGAGACGTTTATTCCCAGACCCAGTACTTC.

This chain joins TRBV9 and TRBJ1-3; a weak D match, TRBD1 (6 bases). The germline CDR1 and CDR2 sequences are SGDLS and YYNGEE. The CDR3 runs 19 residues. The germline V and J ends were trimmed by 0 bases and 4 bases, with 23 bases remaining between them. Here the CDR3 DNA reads TGTGCCAGCAGCGTAGTCGAGACCCCGGGACACCTCCGAGGAAACACCATATATTTT. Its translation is CASSVVETPGHLRGNTIYF.